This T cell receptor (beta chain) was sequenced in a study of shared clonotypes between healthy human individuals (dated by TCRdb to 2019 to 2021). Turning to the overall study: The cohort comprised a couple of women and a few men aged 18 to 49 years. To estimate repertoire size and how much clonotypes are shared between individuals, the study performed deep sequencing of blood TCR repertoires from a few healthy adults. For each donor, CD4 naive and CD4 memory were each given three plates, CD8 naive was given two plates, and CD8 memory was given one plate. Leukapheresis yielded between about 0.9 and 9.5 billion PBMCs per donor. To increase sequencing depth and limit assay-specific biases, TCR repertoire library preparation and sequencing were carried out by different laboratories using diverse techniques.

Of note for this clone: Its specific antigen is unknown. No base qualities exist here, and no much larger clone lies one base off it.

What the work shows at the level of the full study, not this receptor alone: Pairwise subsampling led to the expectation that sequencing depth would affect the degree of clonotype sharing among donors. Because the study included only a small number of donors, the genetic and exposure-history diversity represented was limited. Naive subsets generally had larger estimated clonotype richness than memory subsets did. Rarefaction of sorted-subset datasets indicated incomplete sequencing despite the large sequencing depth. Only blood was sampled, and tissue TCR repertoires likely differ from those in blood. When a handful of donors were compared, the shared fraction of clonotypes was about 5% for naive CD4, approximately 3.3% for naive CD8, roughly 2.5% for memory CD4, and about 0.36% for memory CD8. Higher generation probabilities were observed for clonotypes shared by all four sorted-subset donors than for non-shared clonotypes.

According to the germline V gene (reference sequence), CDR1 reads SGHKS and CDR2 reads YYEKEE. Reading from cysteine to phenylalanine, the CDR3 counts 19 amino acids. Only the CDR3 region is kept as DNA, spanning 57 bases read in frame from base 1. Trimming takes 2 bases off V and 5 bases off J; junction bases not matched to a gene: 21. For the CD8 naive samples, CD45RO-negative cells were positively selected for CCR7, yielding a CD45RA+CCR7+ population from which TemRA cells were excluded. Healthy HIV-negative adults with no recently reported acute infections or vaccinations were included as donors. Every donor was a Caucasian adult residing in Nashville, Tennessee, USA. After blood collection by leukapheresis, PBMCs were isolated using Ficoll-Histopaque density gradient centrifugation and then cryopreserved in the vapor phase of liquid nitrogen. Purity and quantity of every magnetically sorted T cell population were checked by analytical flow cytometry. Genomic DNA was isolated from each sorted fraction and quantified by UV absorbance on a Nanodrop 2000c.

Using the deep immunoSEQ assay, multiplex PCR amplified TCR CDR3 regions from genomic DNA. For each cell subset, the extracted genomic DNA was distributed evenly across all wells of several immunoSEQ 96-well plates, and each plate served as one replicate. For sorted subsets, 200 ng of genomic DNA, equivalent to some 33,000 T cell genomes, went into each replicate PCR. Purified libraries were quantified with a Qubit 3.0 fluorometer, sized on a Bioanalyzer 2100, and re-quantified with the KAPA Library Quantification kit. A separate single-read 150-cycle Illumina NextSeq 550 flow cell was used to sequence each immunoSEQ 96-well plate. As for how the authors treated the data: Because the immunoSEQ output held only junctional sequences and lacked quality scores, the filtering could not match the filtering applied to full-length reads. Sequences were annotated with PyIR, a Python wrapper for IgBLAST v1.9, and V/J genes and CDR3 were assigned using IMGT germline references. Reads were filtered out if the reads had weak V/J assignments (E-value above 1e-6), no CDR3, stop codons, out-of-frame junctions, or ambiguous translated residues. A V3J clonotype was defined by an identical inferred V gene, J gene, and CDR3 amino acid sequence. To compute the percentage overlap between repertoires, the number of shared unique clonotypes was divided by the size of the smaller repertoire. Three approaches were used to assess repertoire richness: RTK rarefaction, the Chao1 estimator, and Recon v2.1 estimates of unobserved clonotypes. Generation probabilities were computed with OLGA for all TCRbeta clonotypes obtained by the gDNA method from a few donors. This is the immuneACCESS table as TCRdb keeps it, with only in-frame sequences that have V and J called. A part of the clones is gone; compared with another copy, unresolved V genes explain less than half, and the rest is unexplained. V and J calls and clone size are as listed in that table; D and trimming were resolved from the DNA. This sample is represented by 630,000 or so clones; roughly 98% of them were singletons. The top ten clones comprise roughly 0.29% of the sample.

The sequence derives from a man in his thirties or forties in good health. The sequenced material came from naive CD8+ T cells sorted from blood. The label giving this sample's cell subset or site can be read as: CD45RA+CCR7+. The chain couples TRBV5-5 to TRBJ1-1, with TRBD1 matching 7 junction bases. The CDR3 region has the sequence CASSFGNTGEMGRGTEAFF. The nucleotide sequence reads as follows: TGTGCCAGCAGCTTTGGAAACACAGGGGAGATGGGTCGCGGGACTGAAGCTTTCTTT.